This TCR beta chain originates from a study of blood T cell repertoires in COVID-19. Germline assignment: CDR1 SGHAT and CDR2 FQNNGV. Trimming removed 2 bases from V and 7 bases from J; junction bases left unmatched: 3. The CDR3 loop spans 15 amino acids. Which cohort a participant joined came from the clinical history participants gave. Sequencing used immunoSEQ multiplex PCR; TCRdb keeps in-frame clones, though not all of them. The sample holds hundreds of thousands of clones, approximately 86% seen once. The rearrangement links TRBV11-2 to TRBJ1-4; 11 bases match TRBD1. The sequence was obtained from a woman aged 50 to 60 who had recovered from COVID-19. The sample comprised PBMCs or T cells enriched from blood (not recorded which). The CDR3 loop is CASSLRTGGVEKLFF. The CDR3 bases are TGTGCCAGCAGCTTAAGGACAGGGGGCGTTGAAAAACTGTTTTTT.